This T cell receptor beta chain is drawn from a study of blood T cell repertoires in COVID-19. This table comes from immunoSEQ multiplex PCR, and its TCRdb copy is limited to in-frame clones, with some not included. Found here are approximately 480,000 clones, approximately 92% of them singletons; the top ten hold 0.7% to 1%. Sequencing was carried out using peripheral blood. This receptor was obtained from a man younger than 35 with COVID-19, enrolled during active disease.

CDR3 residues: CATSVSTGTEPGGRDGYTF. Written as DNA, the CDR3 is TGTGCCACCAGTGTATCGACCGGGACGGAACCCGGGGGGCGCGATGGCTACACCTTC. This chain links TRBV24-1 with TRBJ1-2; D is possibly TRBD1 (6 bases). The CDR3 has 19 amino acids. CDR1 and CDR2 (germline): KGHDR, SFDVKD. Trimming removed 5 bases at V and 6 bases at J, with 30 bases between.